The source of this T cell receptor beta chain is a study of blood T cell repertoires in COVID-19. Study details: Donors in the United States, Italy and Spain gave samples during acute or convalescent COVID-19.

The protocol was immunoSEQ multiplex PCR, while the TCRdb copy is restricted to in-frame clones and leaves out a portion. The table lists 25,000 to 30,000 clones, about 89% of them singletons. The length of the CDR3 is 13 residues. The V gene end was trimmed by 7 bases and the J gene end by 4 bases; junction bases not matched to a gene: 7. The germline V gene has CDR1 SNHLY and CDR2 FYNNEI. V and J are TRBV2 and TRBJ2-7; 7 bases map to TRBD2. Sequencing input: peripheral blood. This clonotype was obtained from a human donor in a cohort sampled during active COVID-19. The CDR3 nucleotides are TGTGCCAGCATAGGGCTAGCGGCTTACGAGCAGTACTTC. As protein: CASIGLAAYEQYF.